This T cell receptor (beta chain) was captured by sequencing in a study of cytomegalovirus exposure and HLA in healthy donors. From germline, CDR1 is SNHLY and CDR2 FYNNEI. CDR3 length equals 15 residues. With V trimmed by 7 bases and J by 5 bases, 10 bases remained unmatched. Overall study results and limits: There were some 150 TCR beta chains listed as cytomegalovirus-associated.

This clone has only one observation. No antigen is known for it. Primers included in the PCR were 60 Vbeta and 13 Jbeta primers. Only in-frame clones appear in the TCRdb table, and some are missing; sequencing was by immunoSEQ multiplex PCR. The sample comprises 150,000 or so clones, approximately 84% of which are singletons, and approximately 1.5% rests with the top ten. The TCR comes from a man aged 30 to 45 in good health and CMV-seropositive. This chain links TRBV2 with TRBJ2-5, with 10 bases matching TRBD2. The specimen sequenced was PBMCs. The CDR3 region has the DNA TGTGCCAGCACCGGGCTAGCGGGAGAAGTGGAGACCCAGTACTTC. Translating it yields CASTGLAGEVETQYF. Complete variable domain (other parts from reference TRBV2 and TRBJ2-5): EPEVTQTPSHQVTQMGQEVILRCVPISNHLYFYWYRQILGQKVEFLVSFYNNEISEKSEIFDDQFSVERPDGSNFTLKIRSTKLEDSAMYFCASTGLAGEVETQYFGPGTRLLVL.